The 27 T cell receptor beta chains presented below share a single source sample, sequenced in a study of monozygotic twins with inflammatory bowel disease. TCRdb re-called the 5' RACE reads, yielding one record per CDR3 amino acid sequence without DNA. The sample holds some 150,000 distinct CDR3 sequences. Sample: blood. These receptors were obtained from a human donor with ulcerative colitis or Crohn's disease, or a healthy co-twin of an affected twin (not recorded which).

The V call is TRBV5-5, the J call TRBJ1-1. Germline assignment: CDR1 SGHKS and CDR2 YYEKEE (reference sequence). The CDR3 runs to 15 residues. CDR3 amino acids: CASSLGKGLDTEAFF. Looking up the rest from reference TRBV5-5 and TRBJ1-1 gives the full variable domain: DAGVTQSPTHLIKTRGQQVTLRCSPISGHKSVSWYQQVLGQGPQFIFQYYEKEERGRGNFPDRFSARQFPNYSSELNVNALLLGDSALYLCASSLGKGLDTEAFFGQGTRLTVV.

The chain carries TRBV7-7 and TRBJ2-1; TCRdb indicates TRBD1, and absent DNA this call remains unverified. Germline V gene lookup returns CDR1 SSHAT and CDR2 FNYEAQ (reference sequence). The CDR3 contains 12 residues. The CDR3 loop is CANSHGAGEQFF.

V is TRBV20-1 and J is TRBJ1-3. Germline V gives CDR1 DFQATT, CDR2 SNEGSKA (reference sequence). The CDR3 runs to 13 residues. The CDR3 sequence: CSARGSSGNTIYF.

The chain couples TRBV18 to TRBJ2-2. Germline V gene sequence: CDR1 KGHSH, CDR2 LQKENI. CDR3 length: 15 amino acids. CDR3 residues: CASSPVGGGTGELFF.

V and J are TRBV19 and TRBJ1-5. The germline V gene encodes CDR1 LNHDA and CDR2 SQIVND (reference sequence). The CDR3 sequence is 13 residues long. The CDR3 region is CAVGGSVVEPQHF.

The V gene is TRBV7-2, the J gene TRBJ2-3; TCRdb picks TRBD2, but there is no DNA to check that call. CDR1 is SGHTA, CDR2 FQGNSA, per germline. This CDR3 has 16 amino acids. The CDR3 is CASSSGLAGEVDTQYF.

The V gene is TRBV12-3 or TRBV12-4, the J gene TRBJ2-7; the TCRdb D gene call, TRBD2, has no DNA to confirm it. This CDR3 is 14 amino acids long. The CDR3: CASSLASSGREQYF.

V gene TRBV15 combines with J gene TRBJ2-3; TCRdb reports TRBD2, a call that lacks DNA to check it against. This CDR3 is 17 amino acids long. CDR1 is LNHNV, CDR2 YYDKDF, per germline (reference sequence). This CDR3 is CATSTSRGGRITDTQYF.

The chain couples TRBV18 to TRBJ2-1. CDR3 length: 18 amino acids. Per germline, CDR1 KGHSH and CDR2 LQKENI. CDR3 sequence: CASSPRSPSGSVLYEQFF.

The CDR3 is CASSFIRAETQYF. This chain links TRBV12-3 or TRBV12-4 with TRBJ2-5. This CDR3 comprises 13 residues.

This sequence joins TRBV7-2 and TRBJ2-3; TCRdb lists TRBD2, though no DNA is available to test this call. The CDR3 is 15 amino acids. Germline CDR1 reads SGHTA; CDR2 reads FQGNSA. The CDR3 reads CASSLKSTSGDTQYF. Together with reference TRBV7-2 and TRBJ2-3, the CDR3 gives the full variable domain: GAGVSQSPSNKVTEKGKDVELRCDPISGHTALYWYRQSLGQGLEFLIYFQGNSAPDKSGLPSDRFSAERTGGSVSTLTIQRTQQEDSAVYLCASSLKSTSGDTQYFGPGTRLTVL.

The V call is TRBV20-1, the J call TRBJ1-5. Germline lookup yields CDR1 DFQATT and CDR2 SNEGSKA (reference sequence). The CDR3 runs to 12 residues. CDR3 sequence: CSAPTSNQPQHF.

This sequence joins TRBV5-1 and TRBJ2-1; TCRdb's D call, TRBD2, is unchecked because there is no DNA. The CDR3 totals 14 residues. Germline CDR1 and CDR2: SGHRS and YFSETQ. CDR3 in amino acids: CASSREGRHNEQFF.

The rearrangement joins TRBV5-1 to TRBJ1-1; TCRdb calls TRBD1, which cannot be checked without DNA. CDR3 length equals 13 residues. From germline, CDR1 is SGHRS and CDR2 YFSETQ. CDR3 loop: CASSHDRADEAFF.

The chain combines TRBV5-4 with TRBJ2-3; TCRdb gives TRBD2 as the D gene, but with no DNA this cannot be confirmed. This CDR3 is 16 amino acids long. Germline V gene sequence: CDR1 SGHNT, CDR2 YYREEE (reference sequence). The CDR3 spells CASSLGGGRAYHTQYF.

This rearrangement joins TRBV18 to TRBJ2-1; TCRdb reports TRBD2, a call that lacks DNA to check it against. The germline gives CDR1 KGHSH, CDR2 LQKENI. The CDR3 has 15 residues. CDR3 protein: CASSPPTSGPGEQFF.

The chain links TRBV5-4 to TRBJ1-2. Per the germline V gene, CDR1 is SGHNT and CDR2 is YYREEE (reference sequence). The CDR3 consists of 16 residues. The CDR3 protein is CASSFPRGGTGYGYTF.

J is TRBJ1-5 and V is TRBV12-3 or TRBV12-4; the D call from TCRdb, TRBD1, cannot be confirmed without DNA. The CDR3 contains 15 residues. CDR3 in amino acids: CASSLIQGAGQPQHF.

The chain has TRBV5-5 and TRBJ1-5. The germline gives CDR1 SGHKS, CDR2 YYEKEE (reference sequence). The CDR3 consists of 14 residues. The CDR3 sequence: CASSLGYSNQPQHF.

The genes are TRBV13 and TRBJ1-3; TCRdb indicates TRBD1, and absent DNA this call remains unverified. Germline V CDR1 and CDR2: PRHDT, FYEKMQ (reference sequence). The CDR3 covers 16 residues. The CDR3 spells CASSLTTGSSGNTIYF.

The rearrangement uses TRBV28 and TRBJ2-7. The CDR3 has 11 residues. Germline V gene lookup returns CDR1 MDHEN and CDR2 SYDVKM. The CDR3 sequence is CASTGTYEQYF.

The gene calls are TRBV6-5 and TRBJ2-1; TCRdb proposes TRBD1, but this gene call is untestable without DNA. Germline values: CDR1 MNHEY, CDR2 SVGAGI. CDR3 length: 18 residues. The CDR3 is CASSYSSSRRKGGNEQFF.

The rearrangement links TRBV24-1 to TRBJ2-1; no DNA is available, so the TRBD1 call from TCRdb remains unchecked. This CDR3 spans 16 amino acids. The V gene's germline CDR1 is KGHDR and CDR2 SFDVKD. CDR3 sequence: CATSDPRQGRVGEQFF.

The chain couples TRBV20-1 to TRBJ2-7; TCRdb outputs TRBD1, but without DNA this stays unchecked. CDR1 and CDR2 from the germline V gene are DFQATT and SNEGSKA (reference sequence). The CDR3 totals 12 residues. CDR3 loop: CSAAGDTYEQYF.

V and J are TRBV29-1 and TRBJ1-1; the TCRdb D gene call, TRBD1, has no DNA to confirm it. The CDR3 is 13 residues long. The germline V gene has CDR1 SQVTM and CDR2 ANQGSEA. CDR3 sequence reads: CSVRQGVVTEAFF.

This chain joins TRBV28 and TRBJ1-6; TCRdb's D gene call, TRBD1, goes unchecked for lack of DNA. Germline loops: CDR1 MDHEN, CDR2 SYDVKM. The CDR3 loop spans 15 amino acids. CDR3 sequence reads: CASSFFGAGNSPLHF.

The V and J genes are TRBV9 and TRBJ2-3. Germline V gene lookup returns CDR1 SGDLS and CDR2 YYNGEE. This CDR3 is 14 amino acids long. CDR3 region: CASSGITSKDTQYF.